This T cell receptor (beta chain) stems from a study of CD8+CD57+ T cells in acquired aplastic anemia. Background on the study: DNA recovered from sorted CD4+ and CD8+ cells had a mean of about 3.5 ug. The study's findings and limits: Shared by patients and controls, around 27 CD8+ CDR3s were abundant in patients.

About this clonotype: The antigen is not known.

Sequencing was done on patients that had shown CD8+CD57+ cell expansion by flow cytometry. No therapy was given to patients before blood sampling. TCR beta VDJ and CDR3 were profiled, and genomic DNA was the template. TCRdb re-called the reads with MiXCR, one entry per CDR3 protein. The sample consists of about 58,000 distinct CDR3 sequences, roughly 60% of them appearing once. Germline CDR1 and CDR2: LNHNV and YYDKDF (reference sequence). This CDR3 spans 17 amino acids. Losses at the gene ends were 4 bases for V and 0 bases for J; bases not matched to a gene: 8. Sequencing used sorted CD4+, CD8+, or CD8+CD57+ T cells (not recorded which) from PBMCs. This receptor was identified in a human donor with aplastic anemia. The chain carries TRBV15 and TRBJ1-1, with 10 bases lining up with TRBD1. The CDR3 loop is CATSNTGTGEVNTEAFF. CDR3 DNA sequence: TGTGCCACCAGCAACACAGGGACAGGGGAAGTGAACACTGAAGCTTTCTTT.